Described below is a single T cell receptor (beta chain) sequence and its context. The sample belongs to a study of blood T cells in healthy people across ages. It was with a sample-barcoded 5' primer and a J-beta primer mix that a second PCR of about 6 to 12 cycles was run. TCRdb reprocessed the 5' RACE reads with MiXCR, giving one entry per CDR3 protein. This sample carries about 620,000 distinct CDR3 sequences, approximately 21% of them seen once, and the ten largest clones take around 3.4%. This CDR3 is 15 amino acids long. Germline CDR1 reads SGHKS; CDR2 reads YYEKEE (reference sequence). V dropped 7 bases and J dropped 5; count of bases not matched to a gene: 12.

The sample taken for sequencing was blood. The clonotype comes from a man aged 65-85 years in good health. The chain links TRBV5-5 to TRBJ2-1; 7 bases align to TRBD1. The CDR3 sequence: CASSRAQGQNNEQFF. The CDR3 DNA reads as TGTGCCAGCTCCCGGGCACAGGGGCAAAACAATGAGCAGTTCTTC.